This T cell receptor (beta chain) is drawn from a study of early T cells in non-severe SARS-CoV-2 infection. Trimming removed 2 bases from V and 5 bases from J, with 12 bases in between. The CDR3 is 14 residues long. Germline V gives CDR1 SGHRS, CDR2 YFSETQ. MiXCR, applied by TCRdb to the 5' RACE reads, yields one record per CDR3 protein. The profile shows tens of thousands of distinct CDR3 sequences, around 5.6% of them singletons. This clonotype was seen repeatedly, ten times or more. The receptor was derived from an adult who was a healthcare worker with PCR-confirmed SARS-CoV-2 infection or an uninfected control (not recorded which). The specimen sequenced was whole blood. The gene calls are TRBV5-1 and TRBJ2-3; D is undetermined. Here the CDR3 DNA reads TGCGCCAGCAGCTTAGGGCAGGACGGAGATACGCAGTATTTT. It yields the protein CASSLGQDGDTQYF.